Given below is one T cell receptor (beta chain) in context. Its specificity is not known. This sample was taken from a study of monozygotic twins with inflammatory bowel disease. Molecular identifiers with 6-nucleotide sample barcodes were added during cDNA synthesis via template switching. TCRdb reprocessed the 5' RACE reads and reports one entry per CDR3 protein, with no DNA. This table lists approximately 200,000 distinct CDR3 sequences. Each donor gave 2.5 to 3 ml of peripheral blood. The CDR3 runs 16 residues. Looked up from germline, CDR1 is SGHRS and CDR2 is YFSETQ. Broader study findings: Support was absent for any single strong signal or clonotype linked to IBD.

The chain recombines TRBV5-1 with TRBJ2-7; TCRdb names TRBD1, which stays unverified in the absence of DNA. The origin of this receptor is a human donor with ulcerative colitis or Crohn's disease, or a healthy co-twin of an affected twin (not recorded which). The sequencing sample was made of blood. The CDR3: CASSLLQGALSYEQYF. The whole variable domain, remainder taken from reference TRBV5-1 and TRBJ2-7, is KAGVTQTPRYLIKTRGQQVTLSCSPISGHRSVSWYQQTPGQGLQFLFEYFSETQRNKGNFPGRFSGRQFSNSRSEMNVSTLELGDSALYLCASSLLQGALSYEQYFGPGTRLTVT.